The text below deals with one T cell receptor (beta chain). These data originate in a study of shared clonotypes between healthy human individuals. About 90 million PBMCs were counted before genomic DNA extraction. The germline V gene has CDR1 MNHNS and CDR2 SASEGT. J lost 7 bases, V lost 5 bases, and 2 bases had no gene match. The CDR3 extends over 12 amino acids. The authors split each subset's genomic DNA evenly across several immunoSEQ plates. This table comes from immunoSEQ multiplex PCR, and its TCRdb copy is limited to in-frame clones, with some not included. Of some 470,000 clones listed, 76% are singletons.

This sequence joins TRBV6-1 and TRBJ2-7; TRBD2 agrees at 10 bases. This receptor was obtained from a woman in her thirties or forties in good health. Some clones in this sample may be carry-over from other donors' samples. Sequencing used PBMCs. CDR3 sequence: CASSSLAGEQYF. In DNA, the CDR3 is TGTGCCAGCAGTTCACTAGCGGGAGAGCAGTACTTC.